Here is one T cell receptor beta chain with its context. Its antigen remains unidentified. PCR employed 60 Vbeta and 13 Jbeta primers. Method: immunoSEQ multiplex PCR; TCRdb's copy keeps in-frame clones and lacks some. The sample table includes some 200,000 clones. This CDR3 spans 15 amino acids. V was clipped by 5 bases and J by 5 bases; unmatched bases: 4. Germline V gene data show CDR1 as MNHNS and CDR2 as SASEGT. This entry belongs to a study of cytomegalovirus exposure and HLA in healthy donors. Findings of the study overall: Rare sequences made up most TCRs, while some public TCRs were found in many donors. Most CMV-associated TCR beta chains appeared HLA-restricted in a later analysis.

This chain joins TRBV6-1 and TRBJ2-1, with TRBD2 identical over 12 bases. The source material was PBMCs. The receptor's source is a man younger than 40 in good health and CMV-seronegative. CDR3 bases: TGTGCCAGCAGTCCGACTAGCGGGAGTCACAATGAGCAGTTCTTC. This sequence encodes CASSPTSGSHNEQFF.